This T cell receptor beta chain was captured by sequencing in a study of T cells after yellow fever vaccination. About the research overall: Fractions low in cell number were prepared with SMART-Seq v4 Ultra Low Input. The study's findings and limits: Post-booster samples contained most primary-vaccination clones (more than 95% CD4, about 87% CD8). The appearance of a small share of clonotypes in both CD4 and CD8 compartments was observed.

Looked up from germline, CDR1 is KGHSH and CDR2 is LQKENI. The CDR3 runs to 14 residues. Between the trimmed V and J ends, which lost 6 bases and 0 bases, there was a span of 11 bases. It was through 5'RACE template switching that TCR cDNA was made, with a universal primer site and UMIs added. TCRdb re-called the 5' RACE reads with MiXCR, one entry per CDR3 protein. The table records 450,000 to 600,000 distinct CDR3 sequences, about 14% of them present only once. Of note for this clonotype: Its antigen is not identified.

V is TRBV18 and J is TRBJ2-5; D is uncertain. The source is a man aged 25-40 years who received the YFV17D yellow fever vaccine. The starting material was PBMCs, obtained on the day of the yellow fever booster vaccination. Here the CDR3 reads CASSKQTYQETQYF. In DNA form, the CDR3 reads TGTGCCAGCTCCAAACAGACGTACCAAGAGACCCAGTACTTC.